The source of this T cell receptor (beta chain) is a study of blood T cells in healthy people across ages. A sample-barcoded 5' primer and a J-beta primer mix were used in a second PCR of about 7 to 12 cycles. A template-switch adaptor that had 12 random nucleotides put a tag on each cDNA molecule. TCRdb used MiXCR to reprocess the 5' RACE reads, holding one entry per CDR3 protein. In the table there are 1.5 million to 2 million distinct CDR3 sequences, 28% of which are singletons. This clonotype was found many times. Its antigen remains unidentified. V was pared by 9 bases and J by 5 bases, with 3 bases of the junction left unmatched. The CDR3 extends over 14 amino acids. Germline V gives CDR1 WSHSY, CDR2 SAAADI. Study-wide results and caveats: Naive T cell percentage strongly correlated with TCR beta diversity. Among long-lived donors, naive CD4+ cells were more numerous and diversity higher than in aged donors.

Each sample gave at least 6.5 million isolated PBMCs. The chain joins TRBV10-2 to TRBJ1-6, with 11 bases matching TRBD1. The sequenced material came from blood. The TCR sequence derives from a woman aged 25 to 39 in good health. CDR3 sequence reads: CASTGQGDNSPLHF. The CDR3, as DNA: TGCGCCAGTACGGGACAGGGGGATAATTCACCCCTCCACTTT.